These 11 T cell receptor beta chains came from one sample sequenced in a study of T-cell reconstitution after alpha-beta-depleted transplantation in children. For TCRbeta, the library was prepared with unique molecular identifiers. TCRdb independently ran MiXCR on the PCR reads; one entry per CDR3 protein. The profile covers 250,000 to 400,000 distinct CDR3 sequences, with 23% appearing a single time and roughly 9.8% taken by the ten largest. The specimen comprised PBMCs, mostly from graft donor cells, sampled 180 days after TCRalphabeta/CD19-depleted stem cell transplant. Receptor source: a male patient younger than 18 who had a stem cell transplant for acute lymphoblastic leukemia, so the T cells may come from the graft donor.

This clonotype occurred a few times. The rearrangement links TRBV21-1 to TRBJ1-6; the table assigns TRBD1, which was not confirmed against the DNA. TRBV21-1 is a pseudogene. This CDR3 has 15 amino acids. CDR3 nucleotides: TGTGCCACCCGACCCGGGGACAGACTTAATTCACCCCTCCACTTT. It specifies CATRPGDRLNSPLHF.

This clonotype was recorded a few times. The rearrangement links TRBV4-2 to TRBJ1-2; 8 nucleotides agree with TRBD1. V shed 2 bases and J 2 bases; nucleotides not matched to a gene: 19. The CDR3 totals 20 residues. Germline CDR1 LGHNA, CDR2 YNFKEQ. CDR3: CASSQWTGSKRQGFNYGYTF. CDR3 nucleotide sequence: TGTGCCAGCAGCCAATGGACAGGGAGTAAACGCCAGGGGTTCAACTATGGCTACACCTTC.

The V call is TRBV27, the J call TRBJ1-5; D not certain. This CDR3 region has 15 residues. Trimming stripped 6 bases from V and 0 bases from J, with 12 bases between. The germline V gene has CDR1 MNHEY and CDR2 SMNVEV (reference sequence). CDR3 nucleotides: TGTGCCAGCAGGGACGCGCCTTATAGCAATCAGCCCCAGCATTTT. Translation: CASRDAPYSNQPQHF.

This clonotype was counted only a few times. The chain combines TRBV20-1 with TRBJ2-1; 15 positions match TRBD2. The germline V gene encodes CDR1 DFQATT and CDR2 SNEGSKA (reference sequence). V shed 3 bases, J shed 10 bases, and the junction held 7 bases outside the gene matches. The CDR3 has 15 amino acids. CDR3 sequence: CSASRTSGRAKEQFF. As DNA, the CDR3 is TGCAGTGCTAGCCGGACTAGCGGGAGGGCCAAAGAGCAGTTCTTC.

This clonotype has a handful of counts. The chain combines TRBV6-1 with TRBJ1-1, with unresolved D. V was clipped by 5 bases and J by 12 bases, with 13 bases between them. This CDR3 has 11 residues. In germline, CDR1 is MNHNS, CDR2 SASEGT. CDR3 region: CASSRELRTFF. The DNA for the CDR3 is TGTGCCAGCAGTCGAGAGCTCCGAACTTTCTTT.

The chain uses TRBV7-2 and TRBJ1-1, with D perhaps TRBD1 (6 bases). This CDR3 is built from 14 residues. CDR1 and CDR2 (germline): SGHTA, FQGNSA. V dropped 0 bases and J dropped 4 bases, with 9 bases sitting between them. In DNA form, the CDR3 reads TGTGCCAGCAGCTTAGCCGGGGGCAGCACTGAAGCTTTCTTT. Translating it yields CASSLAGGSTEAFF.

The CDR3: CASSLTVSYGYTF. The CDR3 DNA follows: TGCGCCAGCAGCTTGACAGTTTCCTATGGCTACACCTTC. The chain carries TRBV5-1 and TRBJ1-2; no firm D call. Germline CDR1 and CDR2: SGHRS and YFSETQ. This CDR3 spans 13 amino acids. Trimming took off 1 base at V and 4 bases at J, with 8 bases between the two ends.

This clonotype has a handful of counts. In DNA form, the CDR3 reads TGTGCCAGCAGCTTAGGGGGACAATGGATGGGGCAGTACTTC. Translating gives CASSLGGQWMGQYF. The V gene is TRBV7-9, the J gene TRBJ2-7; D possibly corresponds to TRBD1 (6 bases). This CDR3 spans 14 amino acids. The germline V gene encodes CDR1 SEHNR and CDR2 FQNEAQ (reference sequence). The V gene lost 1 base and the J gene lost 9 bases, with 16 bases spanning the gap. Full variable domain (missing parts from reference TRBV7-9 and TRBJ2-7): DTGVSQNPRHKITKRGQNVTFRCDPISEHNRLYWYRQTLGQGPEFLTYFQNEAQLEKSRLLSDRFSAERPKGSFSTLEIQRTEQGDSAMYLCASSLGGQWMGQYFGPGTRLTVT.

The sample holds a few counts of this clonotype. The chain has TRBV11-2 and TRBJ2-1; 10 bases line up with TRBD1. Germline V gene sequence: CDR1 SGHAT, CDR2 FQNNGV. The CDR3 loop spans 14 amino acids. V was clipped by 3 bases and J by 6 bases; unmatched bases: 2. Here the CDR3 reads CASSFGTGVNEQFF. For the CDR3, the DNA is TGTGCCAGCAGCTTCGGGACAGGGGTCAATGAGCAGTTCTTC.

The chain recombines TRBV7-8 with TRBJ2-1; D perhaps matches TRBD1 (5 bases). This CDR3 is 15 amino acids long. Germline V gene lookup returns CDR1 SGHVS and CDR2 FQNEAQ. V dropped 5 bases and J dropped 5 bases, with 16 bases sitting between them. The CDR3 DNA sequence: TGTGCCAGCAGCGCGCCTCAGACAGCACACAATGAGCAGTTCTTC. This sequence encodes CASSAPQTAHNEQFF.

This clonotype showed up just a few times. The chain links TRBV5-1 to TRBJ1-2; possibly TRBD1 for D (5 bases). Between the trimmed V and J ends, which lost 1 base and 1 base, there was a span of 8 bases. The germline V gene has CDR1 SGHRS and CDR2 YFSETQ. The CDR3 covers 14 residues. As DNA, the CDR3 is TGCGCCAGCAGCTTGAGACAGCTTAACTATGGCTACACCTTC. Translated, it gives CASSLRQLNYGYTF.